Each of the 2 T cell receptor beta chains below was sequenced from the same sample in a study of graft-versus-host responses after intestinal transplantation. Their specific antigens are unknown. The data were produced by immunoSEQ multiplex PCR, yet TCRdb's version contains in-frame clones alone and is incomplete. This sample has some 90,000 clones, with around 90% found just once. The specimen comprised unstimulated CD8+ T cells sorted from spleen or lymph node cells, sampled before transplant. The origin of the receptors is a human donor who was the organ donor for an intestinal transplant.

V and J are TRBV19 and TRBJ1-1; D may be TRBD1 (6 bases). Trimming took off 10 bases at V and 0 bases at J, with 18 bases between the two ends. CDR1 and CDR2 (germline): LNHDA, SQIVND (reference sequence). The CDR3 has 15 residues. The CDR3 here is CATWPTGTMNTEAFF. The CDR3 DNA sequence: TGTGCCACTTGGCCGACAGGTACAATGAACACTGAAGCTTTCTTT.

The DNA for the CDR3 is TGTGCCAGCTCCCGACTAGCGGGGGTCTTAGAGCAGTACTTC. Its translation is CASSRLAGVLEQYF. The chain uses TRBV27 and TRBJ2-7, with 12 bases fitting TRBD2. The CDR3 length is 14 residues. Trimming at V came to 8 bases and at J to 7 bases, leaving 9 bases not matched to a gene. Germline CDR1 MNHEY, CDR2 SMNVEV (reference sequence).